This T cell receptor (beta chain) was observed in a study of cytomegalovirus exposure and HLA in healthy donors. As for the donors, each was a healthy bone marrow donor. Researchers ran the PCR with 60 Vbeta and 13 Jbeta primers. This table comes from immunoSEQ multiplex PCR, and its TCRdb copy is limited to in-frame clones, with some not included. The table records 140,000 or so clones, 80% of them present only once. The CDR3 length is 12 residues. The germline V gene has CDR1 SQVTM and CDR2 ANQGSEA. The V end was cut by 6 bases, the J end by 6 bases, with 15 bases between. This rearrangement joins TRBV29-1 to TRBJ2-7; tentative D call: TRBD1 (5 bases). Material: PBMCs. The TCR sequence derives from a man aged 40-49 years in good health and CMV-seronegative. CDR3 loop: CSVNHQGREQYF. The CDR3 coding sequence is TGCAGCGTAAACCACCAGGGTCGCGAGCAGTACTTC.